This TCR beta chain comes out of a study of shared clonotypes between healthy human individuals. Germline V gene sequence: CDR1 LNHDA, CDR2 SQIVND (reference sequence). CDR3 size: 14 residues. J gave up 8 bases and V 6 bases, and 6 bases lay outside the gene matches. In regard to this clone: No antigen is known for it.

Overall study results and limits: Sorted-subset samples were not fully sequenced, rarefaction indicated.

The CD4+ fraction was divided into a CD45RA+ naive subset and a CD45RA-negative memory subset. As processed by the authors: ImmunoSEQ gave junction-only sequences without quality scores, so filtering differed. The method was immunoSEQ multiplex PCR; TCRdb's version includes in-frame clones alone and lacks a portion of them. That table gives V, J and clone size, and the DNA gave D and trimming. In the table there are about a million clones, 75% of which are singletons. This chain connects TRBV19 to TRBJ1-4, with TRBD1 matching over 10 bases. The sequence came from a man aged 18 to 35 in good health. Sequenced input: memory CD4+ T cells sorted from blood. Regarding subset: CD45RA-negative fraction. The CDR3 is CASSRQGAYEKLFF. The CDR3 region has the DNA TGTGCCAGTAGCCGACAGGGGGCATACGAAAAACTGTTTTTT.